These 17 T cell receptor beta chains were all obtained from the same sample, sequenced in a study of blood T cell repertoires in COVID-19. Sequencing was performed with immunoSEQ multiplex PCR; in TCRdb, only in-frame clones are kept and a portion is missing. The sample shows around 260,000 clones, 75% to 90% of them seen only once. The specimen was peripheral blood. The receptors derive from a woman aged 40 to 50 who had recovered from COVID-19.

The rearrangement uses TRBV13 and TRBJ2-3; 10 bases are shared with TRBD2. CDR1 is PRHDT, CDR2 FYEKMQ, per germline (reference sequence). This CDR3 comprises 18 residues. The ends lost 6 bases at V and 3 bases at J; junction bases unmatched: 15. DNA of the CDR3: TGTGCCAGCAGTCCGAGCGGAGCGGGGGGGCAGGGGACAGATACGCAGTATTTT. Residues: CASSPSGAGGQGTDTQYF.

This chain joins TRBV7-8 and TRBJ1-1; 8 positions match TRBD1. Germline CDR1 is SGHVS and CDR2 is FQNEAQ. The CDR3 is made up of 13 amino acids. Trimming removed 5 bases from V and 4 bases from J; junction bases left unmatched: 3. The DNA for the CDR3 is TGTGCCAGCAGCCCCAGGGGGCTCACTGAAGCTTTCTTT. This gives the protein CASSPRGLTEAFF.

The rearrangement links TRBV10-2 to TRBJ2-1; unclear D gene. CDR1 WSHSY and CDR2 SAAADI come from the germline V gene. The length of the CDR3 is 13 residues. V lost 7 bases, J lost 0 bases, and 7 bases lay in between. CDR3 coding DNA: TGCGCCAGCACTCCGGGCTCCTACAATGAGCAGTTCTTC. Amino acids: CASTPGSYNEQFF.

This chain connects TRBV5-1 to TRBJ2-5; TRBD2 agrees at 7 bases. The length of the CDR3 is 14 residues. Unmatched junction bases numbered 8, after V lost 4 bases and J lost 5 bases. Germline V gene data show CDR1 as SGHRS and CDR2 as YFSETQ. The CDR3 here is CASSPRTSVETQYF. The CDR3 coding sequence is TGCGCCAGCAGCCCGAGGACTAGTGTCGAGACCCAGTACTTC. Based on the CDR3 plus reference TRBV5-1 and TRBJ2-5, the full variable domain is KAGVTQTPRYLIKTRGQQVTLSCSPISGHRSVSWYQQTPGQGLQFLFEYFSETQRNKGNFPGRFSGRQFSNSRSEMNVSTLELGDSALYLCASSPRTSVETQYFGPGTRLLVL.

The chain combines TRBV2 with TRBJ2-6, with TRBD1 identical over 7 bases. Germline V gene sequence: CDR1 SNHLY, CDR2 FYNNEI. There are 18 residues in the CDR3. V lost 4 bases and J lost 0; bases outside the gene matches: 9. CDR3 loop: CASSGQGVYNSGANVLTF. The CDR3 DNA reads TGTGCCAGCAGTGGACAGGGCGTTTATAACTCTGGGGCCAACGTCCTGACTTTC.

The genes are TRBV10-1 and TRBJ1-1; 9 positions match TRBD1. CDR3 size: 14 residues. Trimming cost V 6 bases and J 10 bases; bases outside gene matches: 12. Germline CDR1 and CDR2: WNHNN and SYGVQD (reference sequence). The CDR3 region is CASSERTGVSLAFF. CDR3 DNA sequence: TGCGCCAGCAGCGAGAGGACAGGGGTCTCTCTAGCTTTCTTT.

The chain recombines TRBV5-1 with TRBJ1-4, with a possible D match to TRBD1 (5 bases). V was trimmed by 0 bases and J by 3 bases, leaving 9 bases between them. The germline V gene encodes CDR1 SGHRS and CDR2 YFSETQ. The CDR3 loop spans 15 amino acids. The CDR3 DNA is TGCGCCAGCAGCTTGGGACAGACTTCTAATGAAAAACTGTTTTTT. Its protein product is CASSLGQTSNEKLFF.

CDR3 sequence: CASSIQAAGVPYEQYF. Here the CDR3 DNA reads TGTGCCAGCAGCATCCAAGCAGCGGGGGTTCCCTACGAGCAGTACTTC. V usage is TRBV7-2 and J usage is TRBJ2-7, with TRBD2 matching 8 bases. The CDR3 has 16 residues. Germline CDR1 reads SGHTA; CDR2 reads FQGNSA. V shed 5 bases and J 2 bases; nucleotides not matched to a gene: 11. Looking up the rest from reference TRBV7-2 and TRBJ2-7 gives the full variable domain: GAGVSQSPSNKVTEKGKDVELRCDPISGHTALYWYRQSLGQGLEFLIYFQGNSAPDKSGLPSDRFSAERTGGSVSTLTIQRTQQEDSAVYLCASSIQAAGVPYEQYFGPGTRLTVT.

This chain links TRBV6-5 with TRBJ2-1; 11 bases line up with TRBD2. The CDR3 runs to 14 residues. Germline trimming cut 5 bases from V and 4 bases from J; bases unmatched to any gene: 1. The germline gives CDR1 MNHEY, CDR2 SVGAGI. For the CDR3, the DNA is TGTGCCAGCAGTCGACTAGCGGGGTACAATGAGCAGTTCTTC. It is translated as CASSRLAGYNEQFF.

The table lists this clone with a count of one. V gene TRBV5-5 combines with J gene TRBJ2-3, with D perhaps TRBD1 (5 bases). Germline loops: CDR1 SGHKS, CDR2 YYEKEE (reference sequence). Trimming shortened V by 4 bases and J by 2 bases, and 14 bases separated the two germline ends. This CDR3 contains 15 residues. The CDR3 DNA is TGTGCCAGCAGCCGACTCGGCAGGGTCACAGATACGCAGTATTTT. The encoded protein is CASSRLGRVTDTQYF. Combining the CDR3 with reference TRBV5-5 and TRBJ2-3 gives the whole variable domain DAGVTQSPTHLIKTRGQQVTLRCSPISGHKSVSWYQQVLGQGPQFIFQYYEKEERGRGNFPDRFSARQFPNYSSELNVNALLLGDSALYLCASSRLGRVTDTQYFGPGTRLTVL.

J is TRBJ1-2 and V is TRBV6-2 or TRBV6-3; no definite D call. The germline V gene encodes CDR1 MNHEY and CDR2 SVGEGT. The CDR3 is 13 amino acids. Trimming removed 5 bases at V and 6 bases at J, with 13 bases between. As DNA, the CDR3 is TGTGCCAGCAGTGCCCCGGGTTTGAATGGCTACACCTTC. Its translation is CASSAPGLNGYTF.

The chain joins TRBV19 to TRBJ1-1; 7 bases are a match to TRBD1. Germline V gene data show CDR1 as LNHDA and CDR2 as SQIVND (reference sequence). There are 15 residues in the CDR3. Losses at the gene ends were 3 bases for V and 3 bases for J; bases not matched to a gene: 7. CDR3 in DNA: TGTGCCAGTAGTATGAAGGGGGCTGGGGACACTGAAGCTTTCTTT. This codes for CASSMKGAGDTEAFF.

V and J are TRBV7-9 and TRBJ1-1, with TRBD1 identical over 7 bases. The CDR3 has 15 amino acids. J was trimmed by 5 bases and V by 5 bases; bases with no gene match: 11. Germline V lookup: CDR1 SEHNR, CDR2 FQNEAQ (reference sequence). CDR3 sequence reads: CASSPHDRAGTEAFF. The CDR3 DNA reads TGTGCCAGCAGCCCACACGACAGGGCAGGAACTGAAGCTTTCTTT.

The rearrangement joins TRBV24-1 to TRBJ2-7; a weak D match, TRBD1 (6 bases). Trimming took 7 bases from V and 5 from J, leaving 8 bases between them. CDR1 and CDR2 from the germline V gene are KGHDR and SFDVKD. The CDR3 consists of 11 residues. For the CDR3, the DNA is TGTGCCACCAGACAGGGAAACGAGCAGTACTTC. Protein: CATRQGNEQYF.

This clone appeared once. The CDR3 sequence: CATGRGTSTDTQYF. In nucleotides, the CDR3 is TGTGCCACCGGTAGAGGGACTAGCACAGATACGCAGTATTTT. The chain joins TRBV18 to TRBJ2-3; maybe TRBD2 (6 bases). Trimming removed 10 bases from V and 0 bases from J, with 14 bases in between. The CDR3 is 14 residues long. CDR1 is KGHSH, CDR2 LQKENI, per germline. Together with reference TRBV18 and TRBJ2-3, the CDR3 gives the full variable domain: NAGVMQNPRHLVRRRGQEARLRCSPMKGHSHVYWYRQLPEEGLKFMVYLQKENIIDESGMPKERFSAEFPKEGPSILRIQQVVRGDSAAYFCATGRGTSTDTQYFGPGTRLTVL.

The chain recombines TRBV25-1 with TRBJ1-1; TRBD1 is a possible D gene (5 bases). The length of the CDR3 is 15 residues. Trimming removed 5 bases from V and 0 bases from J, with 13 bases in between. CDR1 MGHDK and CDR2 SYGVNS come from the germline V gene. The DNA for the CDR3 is TGTGCCAGCAGTCCCCCAGTGGGGCTGAACACTGAAGCTTTCTTT. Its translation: CASSPPVGLNTEAFF.

The CDR3 nucleotides read TGCGCCAGCAGCCAAGGGACAGCAGCCTCTGGAAACACCATATATTTT. This translates into CASSQGTAASGNTIYF. The genes are TRBV4-1 and TRBJ1-3; a weak D match, TRBD1 (6 bases). V lost 1 base, J lost 0 bases, and 10 bases lay in between. CDR1 MGHRA and CDR2 YSYEKL come from the germline V gene. This CDR3 has 16 amino acids.